A single sample is the source of the 15 T cell receptor beta chains below, sequenced in a study of cytomegalovirus exposure and HLA in healthy donors. Researchers ran the PCR with 60 Vbeta and 13 Jbeta primers. Generated by immunoSEQ multiplex PCR, the TCRdb table keeps only in-frame clones and is missing some. Here the sample spans some 150,000 clones, 72% being singletons. Sequenced input: PBMCs. The receptors shown here come from a middle-aged man in good health and CMV-seronegative.

V is TRBV28 and J is TRBJ2-7; 7 nucleotides match TRBD2. V lost 6 bases and J lost 2; bases outside the gene matches: 13. The germline V gene encodes CDR1 MDHEN and CDR2 SYDVKM. The CDR3 contains 16 residues. CDR3 amino acids: CASSWGRRGGTYEQYF. The CDR3, as DNA: TGTGCCAGCAGCTGGGGCCGTAGGGGAGGGACCTACGAGCAGTACTTC.

The V call is TRBV4-1, the J call TRBJ2-3; TRBD2 matches at 11 bases. CDR1 and CDR2 from the germline V gene are MGHRA and YSYEKL. V lost 0 bases and J lost 6; bases outside the gene matches: 5. The CDR3 is 16 residues long. Here the CDR3 reads CASSQEYASGRDTQYF. DNA of the CDR3: TGCGCCAGCAGCCAAGAGTATGCTAGCGGGAGGGATACGCAGTATTTT.

The gene calls are TRBV6-1 and TRBJ2-5; maybe TRBD1 (6 bases). The DNA matches TRBJ2-7 better at its end, which makes the J call doubtful. Germline-derived CDR1 and CDR2 are MNHNS and SASEGT. This CDR3 has 15 residues. The CDR3 reads CASRDRTGSSYEQYF. DNA of the CDR3: TGTGCCAGCAGAGACCGCACAGGGAGCTCCTACGAGCAGTACTTC.

The rearrangement links TRBV10-1 to TRBJ2-7; 7 bases are a match to TRBD1. CDR1 WNHNN and CDR2 SYGVQD come from the germline V gene (reference sequence). CDR3 length equals 17 residues. V lost 7 bases, J lost 2 bases, and 17 bases stayed unmatched. CDR3 sequence reads: CASIPPNRGLPPYEQYF. The CDR3 DNA is TGCGCCAGCATCCCCCCCAACAGGGGTCTCCCGCCCTACGAGCAGTACTTC.

The sample holds a few counts of this clone. The chain carries TRBV5-8 and TRBJ2-7; 10 bases agree with TRBD1. V lost 2 bases, J lost 7 bases, and 6 bases stayed unmatched. Germline loops: CDR1 SGHTS, CDR2 YDEGEE. The CDR3 runs to 14 residues. This CDR3 reads CASSLDRGRREQYF. CDR3 bases: TGTGCCAGCAGCTTAGACAGGGGGCGGCGAGAGCAGTACTTC.

The chain has TRBV7-3 and TRBJ2-1, with 8 bases that match TRBD1. Germline V gene sequence: CDR1 SGHTA, CDR2 FQGTGA. The CDR3 has 15 residues. Trimming at V came to 3 bases and at J to 2 bases, leaving 3 bases not matched to a gene. CDR3 residues: CASSFRQGPYNEQFF. The DNA for the CDR3 is TGTGCCAGCAGCTTTAGACAGGGGCCCTACAATGAGCAGTTCTTC.

This clone was detected once. CDR3 in amino acids: CASSFLGQAYEQYF. The CDR3 DNA reads as TGTGCCAGCAGCTTCCTCGGACAGGCCTACGAGCAGTACTTC. The chain joins TRBV11-2 to TRBJ2-7; TRBD1 aligns across 7 bases. Germline V gene sequence: CDR1 SGHAT, CDR2 FQNNGV. The junction had 4 bases not matched to a gene; V was cut back by 3 bases and J by 2 bases. The CDR3 spans 14 residues.

This chain connects TRBV7-8 to TRBJ2-1; a possible D gene is TRBD2 (6 bases). The V gene's germline CDR1 is SGHVS and CDR2 FQNEAQ. CDR3 length equals 14 residues. Trimming shortened V by 5 bases and J by 4 bases, and 12 bases separated the two germline ends. CDR3 in DNA: TGTGCCAGCAGCCCAGGAGGGCTATACAATGAGCAGTTCTTC. This sequence encodes CASSPGGLYNEQFF.

The chain has TRBV2 and TRBJ2-3; 12 nucleotides align to TRBD2. Trimming at V came to 10 bases and at J to 7 bases, leaving 18 bases not matched to a gene. CDR1 SNHLY and CDR2 FYNNEI come from the germline V gene. The CDR3 loop spans 17 amino acids. The CDR3 here is CATSPRRLAGDRHTQYF. The CDR3, as DNA: TGTGCCACCTCACCCCGTCGACTAGCGGGGGACCGACATACGCAGTATTTT. The entire variable domain, with the rest obtained from reference TRBV2 and TRBJ2-3, is as follows: EPEVTQTPSHQVTQMGQEVILRCVPISNHLYFYWYRQILGQKVEFLVSFYNNEISEKSEIFDDQFSVERPDGSNFTLKIRSTKLEDSAMYFCATSPRRLAGDRHTQYFGPGTRLTVL.

This rearrangement joins TRBV6-5 to TRBJ1-2; possibly TRBD1 for D (6 bases). V gave up 5 bases and J gave up 7 bases, with 17 bases separating them. The length of the CDR3 is 14 residues. CDR1 is MNHEY and CDR2 is SVGAGI in the germline V gene. CDR3 sequence reads: CASSPPGVLAGYTF. CDR3 sequence (DNA): TGTGCCAGCAGTCCACCAGGGGTGCTTGCTGGCTACACCTTC.

CDR3 amino acids: CASSLEQSHFYEQYF. The CDR3 DNA reads as TGTGCCAGCAGCTTAGAACAGTCCCATTTCTACGAGCAGTACTTC. The chain is built from TRBV11-2 and TRBJ2-7; no reliable D call. The V end was cut by 0 bases, the J end by 3 bases, with 12 bases between. There are 15 residues in the CDR3. Germline V gives CDR1 SGHAT, CDR2 FQNNGV.

V gene TRBV13 combines with J gene TRBJ2-5; 10 nucleotides line up with TRBD2. The germline gives CDR1 PRHDT, CDR2 FYEKMQ (reference sequence). Unmatched junction bases numbered 6, after V lost 4 bases and J lost 1 base. CDR3 length equals 16 residues. The CDR3 loop reads CASSSLTSGAQETQYF. The CDR3 nucleotides are TGTGCCAGCAGCTCCTTAACTAGCGGGGCCCAAGAGACCCAGTACTTC.

In DNA, the CDR3 is TGTGCCAGTAGTACCCTGGCGGGACCGGAGATAGATACGCAGTATTTT. Encoded protein: CASSTLAGPEIDTQYF. The genes are TRBV19 and TRBJ2-3; possibly TRBD2 for D (6 bases). Trimming took 4 bases from V and 5 from J, leaving 19 bases between them. This CDR3 is built from 16 residues. The germline gives CDR1 LNHDA, CDR2 SQIVND (reference sequence).

This sequence joins TRBV25-1 and TRBJ2-2; 10 positions agree with TRBD2. The CDR3 has 15 residues. The ends lost 2 bases at V and 7 bases at J; junction bases unmatched: 4. The germline gives CDR1 MGHDK, CDR2 SYGVNS. CDR3 loop: CASSEGWTSGGELFF. The CDR3 nucleotides are TGTGCCAGCAGTGAAGGGTGGACTAGCGGCGGGGAGCTGTTTTTT.

This clone has only a few counts. This sequence joins TRBV5-1 and TRBJ2-1; the D gene is possibly TRBD2 (6 bases). V lost 0 bases, J lost 0 bases, and 10 bases lay in between. The CDR3 totals 16 residues. CDR1 SGHRS and CDR2 YFSETQ come from the germline V gene. This chain's CDR3 is CASSLAGRGSYNEQFF. The CDR3, as DNA: TGCGCCAGCAGCTTGGCCGGGCGGGGCTCCTACAATGAGCAGTTCTTC.